The TCR beta chain described here comes from a study of shared clonotypes between healthy human individuals. Whole-study results and caveats: Donor scarcity curtailed the genetic and exposure-history diversity represented herein. In the sorted subsets, rarefaction showed sequencing was incomplete despite large depth.

Over several immunoSEQ plates, each subset's genomic DNA was distributed in even portions. Sequenced by immunoSEQ multiplex PCR; TCRdb stores in-frame clones only, minus some. The table has 2 million to 2.5 million clones, approximately 94% seen once. CD45RO-negative CD8 cells positively selected for CCR7 made up the naive population, which excluded terminally differentiated effector memory CD45RA+ cells. V gave up 5 bases and J gave up 8 bases; unmatched junction bases: 17. Germline CDR1 reads MNHEY; CDR2 reads SMNVEV (reference sequence). There are 17 residues in the CDR3. About this clone itself: The antigen is undetermined.

The receptor was isolated from a man aged 18 to 29 in good health. Some clones in this sample may be carry-over from other donors' samples. The V and J genes are TRBV27 and TRBJ2-1, with 8 bases that match TRBD1. Sequenced input: naive CD8+ T cells from PBMCs. The DNA for the CDR3 is TGTGCCAGCAGTGTCCCGGGCGGCAGGGGGCGCGGCGATGAGCAGTTCTTC. It translates to CASSVPGGRGRGDEQFF.